The clone carrying this T cell receptor (beta chain) came up a few times. The antigen remains unidentified. Germline assignment: CDR1 DFQATT and CDR2 SNEGSKA (reference sequence). With V trimmed by 3 bases and J by 1 base, 7 bases remained unmatched. The CDR3 runs to 15 residues. The Oncomine TCR Beta short-read assay sequenced DNA from cultured CD4+ T cells. MiXCR was run by TCRdb on the PCR reads, yielding one entry per CDR3 protein. The sample includes fewer than 20,000 distinct CDR3 sequences, around 40% of them seen just once. The data were taken from a study of vaccination and CD4 T cells after COVID-19. Study details: Post-COVID draws followed diagnosis by a median around 100 days (range 35 to 161). The study collected post-vaccine samples a median around 67 days after dose two, with a range of 14 to 241. Researchers treated cells with overlapping spike peptides taken from SARS-CoV-2, HCoV-NL63, HCoV-OC43 and HCoV-229E.

Broader study findings: Detection of a median around 86% of reactive clones in convalescent patients was confined to the period after vaccination.

Sample time point: late sampling 161 to 241 days after vaccination in a few convalescent patients. Specified treatment: roughly nine-day PBMC culture with coronavirus spike peptide pools or control peptides (ViraFEST assay). This TCR derives from a human donor who had recovered from COVID-19. Sample: CD4+ T cells from blood, cultured in vitro, taken about 7 months after SARS-CoV-2 vaccination. J is TRBJ2-3 and V is TRBV20-1, with TRBD1 identical over 7 bases. CDR3 amino acids: CSASYEGAGTDTQYF. DNA for the CDR3: TGCAGTGCTAGTTATGAGGGGGCGGGCACAGATACGCAGTATTTT.